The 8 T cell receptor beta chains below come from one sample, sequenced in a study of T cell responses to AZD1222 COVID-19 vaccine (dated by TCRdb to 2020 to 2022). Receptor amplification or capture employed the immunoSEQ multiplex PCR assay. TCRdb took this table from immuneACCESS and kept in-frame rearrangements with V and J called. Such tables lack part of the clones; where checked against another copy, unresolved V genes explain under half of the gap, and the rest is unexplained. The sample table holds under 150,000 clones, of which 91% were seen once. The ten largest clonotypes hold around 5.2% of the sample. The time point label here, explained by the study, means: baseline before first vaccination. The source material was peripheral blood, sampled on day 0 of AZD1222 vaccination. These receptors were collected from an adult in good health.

The CDR3, as DNA: TGTGCCAGCAGGTCGGGGAACAGTATAGGTTCTAACTATGGCTACACCTTC. Translation: CASRSGNSIGSNYGYTF. The chain links TRBV7-2 to TRBJ1-2; D not resolved. Trimming stripped 6 bases from V and 0 bases from J, with 20 bases between. CDR3 length: 17 residues. Germline CDR1 SGHTA, CDR2 FQGNSA.

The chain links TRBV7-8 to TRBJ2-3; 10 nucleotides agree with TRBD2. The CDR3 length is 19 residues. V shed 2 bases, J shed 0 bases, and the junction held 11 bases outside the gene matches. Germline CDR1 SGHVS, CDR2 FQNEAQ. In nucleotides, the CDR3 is TGTGCCAGCAGCTTATATAGCGTGCTAGCGGGAGCCAGCACAGATACGCAGTATTTT. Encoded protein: CASSLYSVLAGASTDTQYF.

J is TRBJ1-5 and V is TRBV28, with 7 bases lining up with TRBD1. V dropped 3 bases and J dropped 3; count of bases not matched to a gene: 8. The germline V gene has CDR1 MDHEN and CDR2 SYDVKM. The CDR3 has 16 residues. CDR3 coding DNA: TGTGCCAGCAGTTTTAACAGGGGTGCCAACAATCAGCCCCAGCATTTT. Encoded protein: CASSFNRGANNQPQHF.

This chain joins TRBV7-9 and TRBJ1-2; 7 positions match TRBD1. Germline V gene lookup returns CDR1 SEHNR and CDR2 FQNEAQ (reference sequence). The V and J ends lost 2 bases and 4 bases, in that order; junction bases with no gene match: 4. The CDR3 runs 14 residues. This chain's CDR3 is CASSLTQGSYGYTF. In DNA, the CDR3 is TGTGCCAGCAGCTTAACACAGGGGTCCTATGGCTACACCTTC.

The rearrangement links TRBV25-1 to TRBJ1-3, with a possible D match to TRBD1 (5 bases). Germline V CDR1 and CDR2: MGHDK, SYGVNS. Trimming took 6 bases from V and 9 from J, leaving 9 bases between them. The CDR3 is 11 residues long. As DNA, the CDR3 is TGTGCCAGCAGGCAGGGAGGCACCATATATTTT. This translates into CASRQGGTIYF.

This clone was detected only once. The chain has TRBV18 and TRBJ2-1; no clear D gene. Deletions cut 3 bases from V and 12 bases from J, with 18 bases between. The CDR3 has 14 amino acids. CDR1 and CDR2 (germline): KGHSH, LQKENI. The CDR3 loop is CASSPLDTGELQFF. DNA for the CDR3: TGTGCCAGCTCACCGCTCGACACGGGCGAGTTGCAGTTCTTC.

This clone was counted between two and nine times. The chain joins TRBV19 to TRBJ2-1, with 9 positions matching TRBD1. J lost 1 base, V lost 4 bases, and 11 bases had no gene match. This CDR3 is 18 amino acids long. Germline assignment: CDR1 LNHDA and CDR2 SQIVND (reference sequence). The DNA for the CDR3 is TGTGCCAGTAGTAAGGATTACAGGGGGCTCCAATCCTACAATGAGCAGTTCTTC. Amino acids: CASSKDYRGLQSYNEQFF.

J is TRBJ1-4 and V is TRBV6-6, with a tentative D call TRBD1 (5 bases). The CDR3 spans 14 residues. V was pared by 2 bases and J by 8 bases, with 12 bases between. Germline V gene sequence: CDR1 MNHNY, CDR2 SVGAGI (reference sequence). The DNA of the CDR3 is TGTGCCAGCAGTTACGGAGGGGCCAGAGAAAAACTGTTTTTT. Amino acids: CASSYGGAREKLFF.